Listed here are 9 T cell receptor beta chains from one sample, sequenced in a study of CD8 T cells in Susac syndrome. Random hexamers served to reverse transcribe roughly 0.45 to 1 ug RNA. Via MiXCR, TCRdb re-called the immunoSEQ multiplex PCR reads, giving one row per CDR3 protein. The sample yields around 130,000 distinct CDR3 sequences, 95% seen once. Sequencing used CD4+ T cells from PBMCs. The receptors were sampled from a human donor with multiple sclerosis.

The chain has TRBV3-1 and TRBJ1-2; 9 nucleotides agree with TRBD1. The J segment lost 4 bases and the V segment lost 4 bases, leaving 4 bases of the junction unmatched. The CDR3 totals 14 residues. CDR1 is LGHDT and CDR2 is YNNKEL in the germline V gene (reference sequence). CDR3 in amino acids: CASSLKTGGYGYTF. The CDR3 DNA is TGTGCCAGCAGCCTGAAGACAGGGGGCTATGGCTACACCTTC.

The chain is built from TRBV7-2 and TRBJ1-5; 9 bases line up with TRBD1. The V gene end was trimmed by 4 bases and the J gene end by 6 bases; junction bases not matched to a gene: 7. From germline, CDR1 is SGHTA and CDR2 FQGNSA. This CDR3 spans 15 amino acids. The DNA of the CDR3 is TGTGCCAGCAGCTATGACAGGGGGTTTGCTCAGCCCCAGCATTTT. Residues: CASSYDRGFAQPQHF.

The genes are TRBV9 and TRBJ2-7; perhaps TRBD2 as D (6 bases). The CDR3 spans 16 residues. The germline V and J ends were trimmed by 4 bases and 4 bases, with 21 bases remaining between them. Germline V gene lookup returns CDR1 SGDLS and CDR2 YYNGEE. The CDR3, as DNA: TGTGCCAGCAGCCCGTCGGGGGACCAAAGGTGGTACGAGCAGTACTTC. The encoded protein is CASSPSGDQRWYEQYF.

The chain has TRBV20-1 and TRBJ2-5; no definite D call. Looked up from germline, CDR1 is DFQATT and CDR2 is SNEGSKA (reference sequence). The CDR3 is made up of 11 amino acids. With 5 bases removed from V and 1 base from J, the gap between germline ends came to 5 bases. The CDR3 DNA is TGCAGTGCTCGACCCCAAGAGACCCAGTACTTC. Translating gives CSARPQETQYF.

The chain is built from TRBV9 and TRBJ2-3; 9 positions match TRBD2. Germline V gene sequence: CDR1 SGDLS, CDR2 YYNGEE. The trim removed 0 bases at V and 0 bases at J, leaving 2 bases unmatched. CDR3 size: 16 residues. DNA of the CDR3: TGTGCCAGCAGCGTAGCGGCGGGAGGGAGCACAGATACGCAGTATTTT. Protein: CASSVAAGGSTDTQYF.

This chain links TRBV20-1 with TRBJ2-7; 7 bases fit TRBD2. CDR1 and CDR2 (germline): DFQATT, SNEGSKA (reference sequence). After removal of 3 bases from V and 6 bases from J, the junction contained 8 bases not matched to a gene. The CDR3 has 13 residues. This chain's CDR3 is CSARPGGFSEQYF. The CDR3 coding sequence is TGCAGTGCTAGGCCCGGGGGGTTCTCCGAGCAGTACTTC.

The CDR3 sequence is CASSMRSSGRAGETQYF. In DNA form, the CDR3 reads TGTGCCAGCAGCATGCGATCTAGCGGGAGGGCGGGGGAGACCCAGTACTTC. The chain has TRBV7-6 and TRBJ2-5, with 12 bases matching TRBD2. Germline trimming cut 5 bases from V and 5 bases from J; bases unmatched to any gene: 12. The CDR3 runs 17 residues. Germline values: CDR1 SGHVS, CDR2 FNYEAQ.

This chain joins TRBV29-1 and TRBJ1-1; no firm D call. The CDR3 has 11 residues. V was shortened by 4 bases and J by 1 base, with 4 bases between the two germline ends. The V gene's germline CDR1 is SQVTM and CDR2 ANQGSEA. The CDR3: CSVAANTEAFF. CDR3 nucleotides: TGCAGCGTTGCGGCGAACACTGAAGCTTTCTTT. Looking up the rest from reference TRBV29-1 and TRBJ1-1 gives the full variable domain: SAVISQKPSRDICQRGTSLTIQCQVDSQVTMMFWYRQQPGQSLTLIATANQGSEATYESGFVIDKFPISRPNLTFSTLTVSNMSPEDSSIYLCSVAANTEAFFGQGTRLTVV.

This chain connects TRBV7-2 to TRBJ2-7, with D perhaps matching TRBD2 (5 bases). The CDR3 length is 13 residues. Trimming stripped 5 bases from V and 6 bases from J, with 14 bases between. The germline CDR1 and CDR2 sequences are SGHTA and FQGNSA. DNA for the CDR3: TGTGCCAGCAGCCAGGTCGTGGAGGCCGAGCAGTACTTC. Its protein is CASSQVVEAEQYF. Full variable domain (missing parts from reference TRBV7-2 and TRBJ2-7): GAGVSQSPSNKVTEKGKDVELRCDPISGHTALYWYRQSLGQGLEFLIYFQGNSAPDKSGLPSDRFSAERTGGSVSTLTIQRTQQEDSAVYLCASSQVVEAEQYFGPGTRLTVT.